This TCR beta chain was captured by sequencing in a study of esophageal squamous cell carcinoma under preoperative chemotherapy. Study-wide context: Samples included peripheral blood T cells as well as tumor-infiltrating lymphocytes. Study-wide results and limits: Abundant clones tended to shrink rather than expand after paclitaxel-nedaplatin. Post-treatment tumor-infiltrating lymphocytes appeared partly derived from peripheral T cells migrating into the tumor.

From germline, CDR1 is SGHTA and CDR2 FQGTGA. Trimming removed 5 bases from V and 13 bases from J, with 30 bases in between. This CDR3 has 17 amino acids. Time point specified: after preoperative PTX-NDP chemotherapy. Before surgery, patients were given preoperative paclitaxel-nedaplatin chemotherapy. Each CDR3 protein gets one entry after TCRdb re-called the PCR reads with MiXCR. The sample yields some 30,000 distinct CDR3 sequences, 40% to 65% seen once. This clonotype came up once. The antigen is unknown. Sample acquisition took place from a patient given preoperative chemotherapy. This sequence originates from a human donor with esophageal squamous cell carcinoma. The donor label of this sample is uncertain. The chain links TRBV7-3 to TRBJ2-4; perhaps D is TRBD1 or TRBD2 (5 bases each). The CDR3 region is CASSREPGLGAENTQYF. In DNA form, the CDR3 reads TGTGCCAGCAGCCGCGAACCGGGGCTGGGAGCCGAAAATACGCAGTACTTC. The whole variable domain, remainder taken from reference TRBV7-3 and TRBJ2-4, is GAGVSQTPSNKVTEKGKYVELRCDPISGHTALYWYRQSLGQGPEFLIYFQGTGAADDSGLPNDRFFAVRPEGSVSTLKIQRTERGDSAVYLCASSREPGLGAENTQYFGAGTRLSVL.